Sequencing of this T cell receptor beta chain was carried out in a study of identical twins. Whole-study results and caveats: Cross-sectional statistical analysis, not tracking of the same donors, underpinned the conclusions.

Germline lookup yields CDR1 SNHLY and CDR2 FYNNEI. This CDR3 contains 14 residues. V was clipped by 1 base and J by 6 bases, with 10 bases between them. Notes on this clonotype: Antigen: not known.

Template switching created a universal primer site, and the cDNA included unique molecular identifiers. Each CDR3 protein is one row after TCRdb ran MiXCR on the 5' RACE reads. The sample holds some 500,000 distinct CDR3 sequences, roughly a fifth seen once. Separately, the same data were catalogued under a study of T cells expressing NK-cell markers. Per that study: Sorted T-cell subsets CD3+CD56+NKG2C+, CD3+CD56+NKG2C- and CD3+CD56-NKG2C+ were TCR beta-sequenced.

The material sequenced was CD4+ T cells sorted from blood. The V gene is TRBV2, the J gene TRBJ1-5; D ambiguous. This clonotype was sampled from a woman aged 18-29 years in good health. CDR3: CASSEEWVSQPQHF. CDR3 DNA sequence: TGTGCCAGCAGTGAAGAGTGGGTGAGTCAGCCCCAGCATTTT.